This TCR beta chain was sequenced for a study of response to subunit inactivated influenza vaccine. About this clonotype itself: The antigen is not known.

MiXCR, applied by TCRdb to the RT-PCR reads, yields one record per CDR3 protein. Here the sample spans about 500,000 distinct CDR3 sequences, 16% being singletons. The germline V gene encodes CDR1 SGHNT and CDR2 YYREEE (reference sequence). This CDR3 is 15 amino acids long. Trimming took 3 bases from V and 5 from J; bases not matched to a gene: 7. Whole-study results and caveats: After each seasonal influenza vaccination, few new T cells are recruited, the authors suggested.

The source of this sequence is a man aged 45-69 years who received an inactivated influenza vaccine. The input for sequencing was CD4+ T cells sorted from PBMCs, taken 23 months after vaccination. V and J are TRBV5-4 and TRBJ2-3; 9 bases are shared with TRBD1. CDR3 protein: CASSWGQGIGDTQYF. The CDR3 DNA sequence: TGTGCCAGCAGCTGGGGACAGGGAATAGGAGATACGCAGTATTTT.